A single sample is the source of the 27 T cell receptor beta chains below, sequenced in a study of identical twins. TCRdb independently ran MiXCR on the 5' RACE reads; one entry per CDR3 protein. The table has about 1.7 million distinct CDR3 sequences, about 32% seen once. Sequencing was carried out using cord blood. The origin of the receptors is a newborn girl in good health.

The chain joins TRBV28 to TRBJ2-5; D uncertain. Per the germline V gene, CDR1 is MDHEN and CDR2 is SYDVKM. V lost 2 bases to trimming and J lost 11 bases, with 15 bases between them. The CDR3 runs 13 residues. CDR3: CASSLPPRNEQYF. The CDR3 DNA reads as TGTGCCAGCAGTTTACCACCTAGAAATGAGCAGTACTTC.

As regards this clonotype: Its ends do not fully match the called genes, so a read error is possible. J is TRBJ2-5 and V is TRBV6-1; D gene uncertain. The CDR3 consists of 13 residues. CDR1 MNHNS and CDR2 SASEGT come from the germline V gene. CDR3 coding DNA: TGTGACAGCAGAGAAGGGTATGGGGAGACCCAGTACTTC. Translated: CDSREGYGETQYF.

This clonotype was counted only a few times. V is TRBV11-2 and J is TRBJ1-2; D possibly corresponds to TRBD1 (6 bases). Germline CDR1 and CDR2: SGHAT and FQNNGV. Trimming cost V 4 bases and J 6 bases, with 12 bases left between them. This CDR3 contains 13 residues. The CDR3, as DNA: TGTGCCAGCAGCTCATGGGGGCGCAATGGCTACACCTTC. Translation gives CASSSWGRNGYTF.

The chain couples TRBV4-1 to TRBJ1-6, with TRBD1 identical over 7 bases. The germline CDR1 and CDR2 sequences are MGHRA and YSYEKL. J was trimmed by 4 bases and V by 5 bases; bases with no gene match: 5. This CDR3 comprises 15 residues. The CDR3 sequence: CASSGTTGYNSPLHF. The CDR3 bases are TGCGCCAGCAGCGGGACGACAGGGTATAATTCACCCCTCCACTTT.

This clonotype has just one count. The rearrangement joins TRBV6-1 to TRBJ1-2, with D possibly matching TRBD1 (6 bases). V lost 6 bases, J lost 6 bases, and 20 bases lay in between. CDR1 is MNHNS, CDR2 SASEGT, per germline. The CDR3 is 15 amino acids. The CDR3 bases are TGTGCCAGCAGAGCGACAGGAAGGTTCGAGAATGGCTACACCTTC. The encoded protein is CASRATGRFENGYTF.

The CDR3 bases are TGTGCCAGCAGCCCCTTTGATAGCGGCGAATACAATGAGCAGTTCTTC. Its translation is CASSPFDSGEYNEQFF. The rearrangement joins TRBV4-2 to TRBJ2-1; D is perhaps TRBD2 (6 bases). V lost 4 bases to trimming and J lost 4 bases, with 17 bases between them. CDR1 is LGHNA and CDR2 is YNFKEQ in the germline V gene. This CDR3 is built from 16 residues.

This chain connects TRBV25-1 to TRBJ2-7; TRBD2 matches at 8 bases. Germline lookup yields CDR1 MGHDK and CDR2 SYGVNS. This CDR3 is built from 15 residues. With V trimmed by 1 base and J by 5 bases, 7 bases remained unmatched. The CDR3 DNA reads as TGTGCCAGCAGTGAATCCAACCCGGGACTAGACGAGCAGTACTTC. Its protein is CASSESNPGLDEQYF.

This chain links TRBV2 with TRBJ2-2; 9 bases agree with TRBD2. Germline trimming cut 7 bases from V and 5 bases from J; bases unmatched to any gene: 5. Germline CDR1 and CDR2: SNHLY and FYNNEI. CDR3 size: 14 residues. Written as DNA, the CDR3 is TGTGCCAGCACCCCGACTAGCGGAACCGGGGAGCTGTTTTTT. Amino acids: CASTPTSGTGELFF.

The table lists this clonotype with a few counts. The chain links TRBV2 to TRBJ2-7, with 7 nucleotides matching TRBD2. The V gene end was trimmed by 6 bases and the J gene end by 1 base; junction bases not matched to a gene: 6. Germline lookup yields CDR1 SNHLY and CDR2 FYNNEI. The CDR3 consists of 14 residues. CDR3 sequence reads: CASRNLAESYEQYF. The CDR3 DNA is TGTGCCAGCAGGAATCTAGCGGAATCCTACGAGCAGTACTTC. Looking up the rest from reference TRBV2 and TRBJ2-7 gives the full variable domain: EPEVTQTPSHQVTQMGQEVILRCVPISNHLYFYWYRQILGQKVEFLVSFYNNEISEKSEIFDDQFSVERPDGSNFTLKIRSTKLEDSAMYFCASRNLAESYEQYFGPGTRLTVT.

The gene calls are TRBV6-1 and TRBJ2-5; D is possibly TRBD1 (6 bases). The J call may not be correct, given that the DNA end is closer to TRBJ2-7. The CDR3 is 16 amino acids. Per germline, CDR1 MNHNS and CDR2 SASEGT. CDR3 protein: CASMPNSGTFYYEQYF. CDR3 DNA sequence: TGTGCCAGCATGCCTAACTCCGGGACATTTTATTACGAGCAGTACTTC.

This chain connects TRBV6-5 to TRBJ2-1; the D gene is possibly TRBD2 (5 bases). This CDR3 is built from 15 residues. Germline CDR1 is MNHEY and CDR2 is SVGAGI. The V end lost 2 bases, the J end lost 0 bases, and 8 bases lay between the germline ends. CDR3 nucleotides: TGTGCCAGCAGTTACGGCGCGGGCTCCTACAATGAGCAGTTCTTC. It encodes CASSYGAGSYNEQFF.

CDR3 residues: CASPDRGRWSYEQYF. Written as DNA, the CDR3 is TGTGCCAGCCCGGACAGGGGGCGATGGTCCTACGAGCAGTACTTC. V and J are TRBV27 and TRBJ2-7, with 11 nucleotides matching TRBD1. There are 15 residues in the CDR3. Germline V lookup: CDR1 MNHEY, CDR2 SMNVEV (reference sequence). Trimming at V came to 8 bases and at J to 1 base, leaving 7 bases not matched to a gene.

The table lists this clonotype with a few counts. The chain links TRBV12-3 or TRBV12-4 to TRBJ2-1; 8 bases map to TRBD2. This CDR3 has 15 residues. V lost 3 bases to trimming and J lost 3 bases; unmatched junction nucleotides: 4. The CDR3 is CASSFGGADYNEQFF. CDR3 nucleotides: TGTGCCAGCAGTTTCGGGGGGGCCGACTACAATGAGCAGTTCTTC.

The CDR3 bases are TGTGCCAGCAGCTTATCGCGGCTGAACACCGGGGAGCTGTTTTTT. This translates into CASSLSRLNTGELFF. The genes are TRBV7-8 and TRBJ2-2; D unclear. Trimming cost V 2 bases and J 1 base, with 8 bases left between them. CDR3 size: 15 residues. Germline V gene data show CDR1 as SGHVS and CDR2 as FQNEAQ.

This clonotype was observed a few times. The chain has TRBV5-1 and TRBJ2-3, with 10 nucleotides matching TRBD2. Germline-derived CDR1 and CDR2 are SGHRS and YFSETQ. The CDR3 contains 16 residues. V was clipped by 4 bases and J by 2 bases; unmatched bases: 7. The CDR3 reads CASSISSGGATDTQYF. The CDR3 DNA reads as TGCGCCAGCAGCATCTCAAGCGGGGGGGCCACAGATACGCAGTATTTT.

This chain connects TRBV12-3 or TRBV12-4 to TRBJ2-7; TRBD2 agrees at 13 bases. The junction had 14 bases not matched to a gene; V was cut back by 5 bases and J by 7 bases. The CDR3 length is 17 residues. CDR3 sequence reads: CASSRPGLAGPNNEQYF. The CDR3 nucleotides read TGTGCCAGCAGTAGGCCGGGACTAGCGGGGCCTAACAATGAGCAGTACTTC.

This sequence joins TRBV6-6 and TRBJ1-5; D is perhaps TRBD1 (6 bases). Trimming took off 0 bases at V and 3 bases at J, with 9 bases between the two ends. Looked up from germline, CDR1 is MNHNY and CDR2 is SVGAGI (reference sequence). The CDR3 runs 15 residues. The CDR3 reads CASSYSRQDNQPQHF. The CDR3 DNA reads as TGTGCCAGCAGTTACTCCCGACAGGACAATCAGCCCCAGCATTTT.

This clonotype was observed a handful of times. The rearrangement links TRBV28 to TRBJ1-4, with D unresolved. Germline V gives CDR1 MDHEN, CDR2 SYDVKM. Trimming left V 7 bases short and J 6 bases short, with 27 bases between. This CDR3 comprises 18 residues. The CDR3 loop is CASKGSWTVARMDEKLFF. CDR3 nucleotide sequence: TGTGCCAGCAAAGGGAGCTGGACCGTGGCAAGGATGGATGAAAAACTGTTTTTT.

This clonotype was observed a few times. The V call is TRBV6-2 or TRBV6-3, the J call TRBJ2-4; 8 bases agree with TRBD1. V was clipped by 0 bases and J by 7 bases; unmatched bases: 5. CDR3 length equals 15 residues. Germline-derived CDR1 and CDR2 are MNHEY and SVGEGT. CDR3 nucleotides: TGTGCCAGCAGTTACTCGGGCAGGGGGCTGAACATTCAGTACTTC. Amino acid sequence: CASSYSGRGLNIQYF.

This clonotype showed up just a few times. The V gene is TRBV27, the J gene TRBJ2-1; 9 bases line up with TRBD2. Gene TRBJ2-7 matches the end of the DNA better, so the J call may be wrong. The V gene's germline CDR1 is MNHEY and CDR2 SMNVEV (reference sequence). This CDR3 is built from 15 residues. The CDR3 here is CASSLGGRAYNEQYF. The CDR3 DNA sequence: TGTGCCAGCAGTTTGGGCGGGAGGGCCTACAATGAGCAGTACTTC.

The chain joins TRBV25-1 to TRBJ2-3; a possible D gene is TRBD2 (6 bases). CDR3 size: 15 residues. CDR1 and CDR2 from the germline V gene are MGHDK and SYGVNS. Trimming removed 3 bases from V and 4 bases from J, with 14 bases in between. CDR3 sequence reads: CASSDHGRVADTQYF. In DNA form, the CDR3 reads TGTGCCAGCAGTGATCACGGGAGAGTGGCAGATACGCAGTATTTT.

This chain's CDR3 is CASITPLGESAEQYF. CDR3 DNA sequence: TGTGCCAGCATCACCCCGCTAGGAGAATCCGCCGAGCAGTACTTC. This chain uses TRBV7-9 with TRBJ2-5, with D uncertain. The end of the DNA is better explained by TRBJ2-7, so the J call may be wrong. Germline V gene sequence: CDR1 SEHNR, CDR2 FQNEAQ (reference sequence). The CDR3 length is 15 residues.

The sample holds a few counts of this clonotype. The CDR3 loop is CASSLEAPGNQPQHF. The DNA of the CDR3 is TGTGCCAGCAGCTTAGAGGCTCCCGGCAATCAGCCCCAGCATTTT. This chain uses TRBV7-2 with TRBJ1-5; D not resolved. The V and J ends lost 1 base and 2 bases respectively, with 9 bases between them. The CDR3 is 15 amino acids. Per germline, CDR1 SGHTA and CDR2 FQGNSA. Full variable domain (rest looked up from reference TRBV7-2 and TRBJ1-5): GAGVSQSPSNKVTEKGKDVELRCDPISGHTALYWYRQSLGQGLEFLIYFQGNSAPDKSGLPSDRFSAERTGGSVSTLTIQRTQQEDSAVYLCASSLEAPGNQPQHFGDGTRLSIL.

V is TRBV6-2 or TRBV6-3 and J is TRBJ2-4; 9 nucleotides match TRBD2. With 0 bases clipped from V and 6 bases from J, the junction kept 3 bases outside the gene matches. Germline assignment: CDR1 MNHEY and CDR2 SVGEGT. The length of the CDR3 is 15 residues. This CDR3 reads CASSYSLLAGNIQYF. CDR3 DNA: TGTGCCAGCAGTTACTCGCTACTAGCGGGAAACATTCAGTACTTC.

The V call is TRBV20-1, the J call TRBJ2-5, with D maybe TRBD1 (5 bases). Trimming shortened V by 1 base and J by 3 bases, and 9 bases separated the two germline ends. The V gene's germline CDR1 is DFQATT and CDR2 SNEGSKA (reference sequence). The CDR3 is made up of 13 amino acids. The CDR3 region is CSARVGAEETQYF. The CDR3 DNA sequence: TGCAGTGCTAGAGTAGGGGCGGAAGAGACCCAGTACTTC.

This clonotype was counted at least ten times. The chain combines TRBV7-2 with TRBJ2-3, with TRBD1 matching over 8 bases. After removal of 6 bases from V and 1 base from J, the junction contained 3 bases not matched to a gene. Germline CDR1 reads SGHTA; CDR2 reads FQGNSA. This CDR3 is 14 amino acids long. CDR3 region: CASSLQGGTDTQYF. CDR3 sequence (DNA): TGTGCCAGCAGTTTACAGGGGGGCACAGATACGCAGTATTTT.

This rearrangement joins TRBV20-1 to TRBJ2-1, with 15 bases identical to TRBD2. The germline CDR1 and CDR2 sequences are DFQATT and SNEGSKA (reference sequence). V lost 5 bases to trimming and J lost 5 bases; unmatched junction nucleotides: 10. The CDR3 runs to 17 residues. The CDR3 DNA reads TGCAGTGCTTACCGCGGGACTAGCGGGGGGCGCAACAATGAGCAGTTCTTC. This translates into CSAYRGTSGGRNNEQFF.